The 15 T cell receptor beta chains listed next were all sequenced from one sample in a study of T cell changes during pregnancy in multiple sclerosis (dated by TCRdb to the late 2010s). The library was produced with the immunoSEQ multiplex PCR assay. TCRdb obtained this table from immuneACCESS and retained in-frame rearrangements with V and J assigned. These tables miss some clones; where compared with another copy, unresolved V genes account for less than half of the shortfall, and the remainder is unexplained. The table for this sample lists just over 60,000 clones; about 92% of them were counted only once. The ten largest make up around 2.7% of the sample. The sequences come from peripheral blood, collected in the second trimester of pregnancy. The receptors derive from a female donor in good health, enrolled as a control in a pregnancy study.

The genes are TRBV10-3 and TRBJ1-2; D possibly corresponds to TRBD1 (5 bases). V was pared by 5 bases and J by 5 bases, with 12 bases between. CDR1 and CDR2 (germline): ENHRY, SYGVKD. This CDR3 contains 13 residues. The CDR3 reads CAISTGDEYGYTF. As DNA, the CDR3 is TGTGCCATCAGTACAGGTGACGAATATGGCTACACCTTC.

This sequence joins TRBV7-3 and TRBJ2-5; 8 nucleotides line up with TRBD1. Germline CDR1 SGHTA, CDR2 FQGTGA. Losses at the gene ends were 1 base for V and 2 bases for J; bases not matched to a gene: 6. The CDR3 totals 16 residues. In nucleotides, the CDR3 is TGTGCCAGCAGCTTAAATCAGGGGGCAAAACAAGAGACCCAGTACTTC. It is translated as CASSLNQGAKQETQYF.

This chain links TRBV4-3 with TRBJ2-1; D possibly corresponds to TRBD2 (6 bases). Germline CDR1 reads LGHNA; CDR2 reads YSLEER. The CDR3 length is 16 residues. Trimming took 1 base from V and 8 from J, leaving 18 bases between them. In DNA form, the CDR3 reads TGCGCCAGCAGCCAAGGCCTTCCGGGAGCCCTCCATGAGCAGTTCTTC. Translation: CASSQGLPGALHEQFF.

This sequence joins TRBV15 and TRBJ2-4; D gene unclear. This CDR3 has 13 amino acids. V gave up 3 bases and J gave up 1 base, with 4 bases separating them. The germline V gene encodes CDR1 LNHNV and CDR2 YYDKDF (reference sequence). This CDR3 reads CATSSRAKNIQYF. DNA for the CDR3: TGTGCCACCAGCAGCAGGGCCAAAAACATTCAGTACTTC.

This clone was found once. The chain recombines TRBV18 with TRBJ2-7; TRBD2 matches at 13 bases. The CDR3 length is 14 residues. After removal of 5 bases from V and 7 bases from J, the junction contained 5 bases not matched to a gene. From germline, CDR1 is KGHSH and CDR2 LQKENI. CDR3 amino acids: CASSEKLAGGEQYF. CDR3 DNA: TGTGCCAGCTCAGAAAAACTAGCGGGAGGGGAGCAGTACTTC.

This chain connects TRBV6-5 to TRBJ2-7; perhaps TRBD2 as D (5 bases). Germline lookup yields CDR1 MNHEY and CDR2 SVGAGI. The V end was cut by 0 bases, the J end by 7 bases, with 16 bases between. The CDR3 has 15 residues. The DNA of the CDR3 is TGTGCCAGCAGTTACTCCAGTACGAGTCGGGGTGAGCAGTACTTC. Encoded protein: CASSYSSTSRGEQYF.

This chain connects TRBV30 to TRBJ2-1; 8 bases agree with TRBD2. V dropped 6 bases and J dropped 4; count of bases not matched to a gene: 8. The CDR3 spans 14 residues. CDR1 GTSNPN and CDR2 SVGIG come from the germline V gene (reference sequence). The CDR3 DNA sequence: TGTGCCTGCCAACTAGCGGACCTTTACAATGAGCAGTTCTTC. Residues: CACQLADLYNEQFF.

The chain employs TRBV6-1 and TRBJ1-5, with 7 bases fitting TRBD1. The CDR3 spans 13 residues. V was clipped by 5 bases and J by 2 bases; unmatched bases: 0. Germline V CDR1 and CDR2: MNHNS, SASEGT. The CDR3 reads CASSTGGNQPQHF. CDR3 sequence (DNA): TGTGCCAGCAGTACAGGGGGCAATCAGCCCCAGCATTTT.

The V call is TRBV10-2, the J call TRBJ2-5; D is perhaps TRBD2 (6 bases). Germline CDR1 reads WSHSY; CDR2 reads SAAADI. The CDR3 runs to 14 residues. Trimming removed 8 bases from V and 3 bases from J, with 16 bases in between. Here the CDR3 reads CASGWRDVEETQYF. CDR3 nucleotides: TGCGCCAGCGGGTGGAGGGATGTAGAAGAGACCCAGTACTTC.

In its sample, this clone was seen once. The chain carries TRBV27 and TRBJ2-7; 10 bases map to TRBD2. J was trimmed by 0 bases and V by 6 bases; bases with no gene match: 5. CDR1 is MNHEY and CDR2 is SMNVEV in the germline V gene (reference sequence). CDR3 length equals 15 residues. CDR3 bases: TGTGCCAGCAGACAGACTAGCGGGTACTCCTACGAGCAGTACTTC. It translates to CASRQTSGYSYEQYF.

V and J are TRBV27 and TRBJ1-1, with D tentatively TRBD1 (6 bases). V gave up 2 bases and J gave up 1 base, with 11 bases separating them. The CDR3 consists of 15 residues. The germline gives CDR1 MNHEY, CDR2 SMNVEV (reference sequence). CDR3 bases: TGTGCCAGCAGTTTAAGGGGGGGCTGGAACACTGAAGCTTTCTTT. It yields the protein CASSLRGGWNTEAFF.

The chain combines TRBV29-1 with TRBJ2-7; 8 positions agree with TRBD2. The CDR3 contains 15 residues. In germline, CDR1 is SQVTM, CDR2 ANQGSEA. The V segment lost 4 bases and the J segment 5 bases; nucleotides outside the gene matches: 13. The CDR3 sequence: CSVVPGNSGVNEQYF. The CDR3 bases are TGCAGCGTTGTCCCAGGGAATAGCGGGGTAAACGAGCAGTACTTC.

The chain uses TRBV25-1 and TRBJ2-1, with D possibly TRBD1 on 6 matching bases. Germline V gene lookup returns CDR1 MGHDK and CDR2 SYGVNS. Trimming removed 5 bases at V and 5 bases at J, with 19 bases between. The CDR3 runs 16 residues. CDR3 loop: CASSPRGMGTHNEQFF. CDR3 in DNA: TGTGCCAGCAGTCCCAGGGGAATGGGTACCCACAATGAGCAGTTCTTC.

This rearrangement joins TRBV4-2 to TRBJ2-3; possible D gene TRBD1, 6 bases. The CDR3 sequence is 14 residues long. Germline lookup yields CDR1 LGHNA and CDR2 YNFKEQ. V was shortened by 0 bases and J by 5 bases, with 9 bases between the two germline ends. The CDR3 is CASSQDQGKDTQYF. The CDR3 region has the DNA TGTGCCAGCAGCCAAGATCAGGGGAAAGATACGCAGTATTTT.

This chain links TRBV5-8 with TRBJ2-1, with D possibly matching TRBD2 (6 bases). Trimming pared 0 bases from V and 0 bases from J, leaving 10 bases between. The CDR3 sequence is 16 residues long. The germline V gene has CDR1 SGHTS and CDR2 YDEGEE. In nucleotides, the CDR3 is TGTGCCAGCAGCTTGGACGGGGGAAGCTCCTACAATGAGCAGTTCTTC. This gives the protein CASSLDGGSSYNEQFF.